This T cell receptor beta chain emerged from a study of cytotoxic CD8 clonotypes in ibrutinib-treated CLL (dated by TCRdb to 2020 to 2022). Turning to the overall study: The cohort had eleven to twelve relapsed/refractory and approximately 15 treatment-naive patients; fewer than 18 were IGHV unmutated. An average of 255,043 productive templates and approximately 90,000 productive rearrangements was obtained per sample. Longitudinal samples were obtainable from about 30% of the roughly 90 participants in the trial. Cryopreserved peripheral blood mononuclear cells were obtained prior to treatment, at the time of response, and at either disease progression or sustained remission. Partial responses were observed in about 25 patients and complete responses in 2; after a median follow-up of roughly 72 months, remission was maintained in around 14 patients and progression was observed in approximately 12. The response samples were drawn at a median of approximately 11 months into treatment, with a range of about 6 to 36 months. Every remission and progressive disease sample was obtained while ibrutinib was still being received by the patients. General findings and caveats noted by the study authors: Baseline clonality exceeded that of age-matched healthy donors and correlated strongly with circulating CD8+ T-cell counts. Public clonotypes were rare and either shrank or stayed stable during treatment, and the rise in clonality at ibrutinib response reflected expansion of private clonotypes. Clonality rose at ibrutinib response, remained stable during sustained remission, and dropped back toward baseline at progression. Sampling times were not matched between patients in sustained remission and patients whose disease was progressing, and lymph node repertoires were not examined.

A MiSeq instrument was used for deep resolution sequencing, which targeted depths ranging from 1 in 1 million up to 1 in 200,000 T cells, with coverage averaging 10x for each clonotype. TCR beta libraries were generated with the immunoSEQ hsTCRB Kit. In the paper's pipeline: Data were analyzed with ImmunoSEQ Data Assistant and ImmunoSEQ Analyzer, with V, D and J genes assigned per IMGT definitions. Clonality was computed as one minus normalized Shannon entropy of productive rearrangement frequencies, ranging from 0 to 1. Public clonotype analysis was restricted to overrepresented clonotypes comprising at least 0.05% of each patient's repertoire. Repertoires from 10 to 15 age-matched healthy donors in immuneACCESS were used as clonality controls. This is the immuneACCESS table as TCRdb keeps it, with only in-frame sequences that have V and J called. A part of the clones is gone; compared with another copy, unresolved V genes explain less than half, and the rest is unexplained. V, J and clone size reflect that table, while D and trimming were determined from the DNA. This sample lists about 40,000 clones; less than 85% were detected once. Over 9% of the sample lies in the top ten.

As concerns this clone: It lacks a known antigen. No qualities accompany the bases; no much larger clone lies one base away.

The time point label for this specimen denotes: progressive disease on ibrutinib. Approximately 2 micrograms of genomic DNA were extracted from cryopreserved PBMCs for TCR beta library preparation. Longitudinal blood samples from CLL patients on ibrutinib monotherapy were analyzed using high-throughput TCR beta sequencing. The patients took part in an open-label, single-center phase 2 trial of ibrutinib monotherapy. The CDR3 contains 12 residues, cysteine and phenylalanine counted. The kept DNA is CDR3 alone, 36 bases in frame from the first base. V sheds 3 bases and J sheds 7 bases, leaving 8 bases between their ends. CDR1 KGHSH and CDR2 LQKENI are derived from the germline V gene.

The rearranged segments are TRBV18 and TRBJ2-3, with the D gene too uncertain to name. Here the sequenced sample was PBMCs, taken at disease progression, from a patient treated with ibrutinib. The sequence came from a human donor with chronic lymphocytic leukemia. The CDR3 corresponds to CASSPLGYTQYF. DNA sequence: TGTGCCAGCTCACCTCTGGGGTATACGCAGTATTTT.